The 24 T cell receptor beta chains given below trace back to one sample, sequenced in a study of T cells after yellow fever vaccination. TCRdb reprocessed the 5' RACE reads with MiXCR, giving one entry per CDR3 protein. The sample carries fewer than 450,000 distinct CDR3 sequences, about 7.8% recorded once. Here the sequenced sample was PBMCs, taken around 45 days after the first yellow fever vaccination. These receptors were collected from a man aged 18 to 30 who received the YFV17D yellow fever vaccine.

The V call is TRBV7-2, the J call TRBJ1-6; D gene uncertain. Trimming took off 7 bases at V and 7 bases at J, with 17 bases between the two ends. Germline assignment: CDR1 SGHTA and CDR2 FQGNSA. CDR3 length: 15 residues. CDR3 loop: CASKKPGPGNSPLHF. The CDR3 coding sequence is TGTGCCAGCAAAAAACCGGGCCCAGGCAATTCACCCCTCCACTTT.

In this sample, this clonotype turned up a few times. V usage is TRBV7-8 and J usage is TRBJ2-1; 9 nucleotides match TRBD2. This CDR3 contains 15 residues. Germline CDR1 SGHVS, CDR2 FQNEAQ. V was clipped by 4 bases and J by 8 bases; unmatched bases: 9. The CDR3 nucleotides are TGTGCCAGCAGCTCCAGGGCGGGGGGGAGGGATGAGCAGTTCTTC. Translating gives CASSSRAGGRDEQFF.

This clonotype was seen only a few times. The CDR3 nucleotides read TGCGCCAGCAGCCCGGGGGCGGCCACCGGGGAGCTGTTTTTT. Translated: CASSPGAATGELFF. V gene TRBV5-1 combines with J gene TRBJ2-2, with D perhaps TRBD1 or TRBD2 (6 bases each). The V and J ends lost 4 bases and 4 bases respectively, with 11 bases between them. There are 14 residues in the CDR3. Germline-derived CDR1 and CDR2 are SGHRS and YFSETQ.

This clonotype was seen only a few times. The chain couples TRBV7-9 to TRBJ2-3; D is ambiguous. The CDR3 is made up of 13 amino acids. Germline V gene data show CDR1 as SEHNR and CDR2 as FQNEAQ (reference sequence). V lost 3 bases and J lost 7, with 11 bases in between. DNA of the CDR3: TGTGCCAGCAGCTTTCCCACCGTGAATACGCAGTATTTT. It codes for CASSFPTVNTQYF.

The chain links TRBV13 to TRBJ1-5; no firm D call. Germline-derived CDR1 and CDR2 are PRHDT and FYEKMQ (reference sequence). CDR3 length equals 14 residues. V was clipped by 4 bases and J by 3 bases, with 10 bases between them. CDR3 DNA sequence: TGTGCCAGCAGCTCCCGACGGAACAATCAGCCCCAGCATTTT. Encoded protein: CASSSRRNNQPQHF.

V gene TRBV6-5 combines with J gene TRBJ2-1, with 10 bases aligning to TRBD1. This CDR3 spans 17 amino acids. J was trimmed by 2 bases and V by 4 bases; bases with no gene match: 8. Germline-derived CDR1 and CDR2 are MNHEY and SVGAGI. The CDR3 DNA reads TGTGCCAGCAGTTTAGACTGGACAGGGGGACCCTACAATGAGCAGTTCTTC. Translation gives CASSLDWTGGPYNEQFF.

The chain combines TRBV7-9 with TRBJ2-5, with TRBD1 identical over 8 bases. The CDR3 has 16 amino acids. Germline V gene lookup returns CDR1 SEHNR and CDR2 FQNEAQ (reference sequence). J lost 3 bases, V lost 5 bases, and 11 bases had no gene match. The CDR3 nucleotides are TGTGCCAGCAGCGCCCGGACAGGGAACCGAAAAGAGACCCAGTACTTC. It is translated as CASSARTGNRKETQYF.

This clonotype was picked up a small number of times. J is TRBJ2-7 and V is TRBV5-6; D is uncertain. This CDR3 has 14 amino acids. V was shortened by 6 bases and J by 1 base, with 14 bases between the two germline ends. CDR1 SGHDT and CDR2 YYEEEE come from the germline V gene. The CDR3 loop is CASTSMTVSYEQYV. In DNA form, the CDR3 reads TGTGCCAGCACCTCTATGACGGTGTCCTACGAGCAGTACGTC.

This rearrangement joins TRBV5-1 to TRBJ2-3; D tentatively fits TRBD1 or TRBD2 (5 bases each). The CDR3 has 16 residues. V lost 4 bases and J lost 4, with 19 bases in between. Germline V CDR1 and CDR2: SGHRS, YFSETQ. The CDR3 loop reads CASSPAGTYGPDTQYF. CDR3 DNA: TGCGCCAGCAGCCCCGCCGGGACCTACGGGCCAGATACGCAGTATTTT.

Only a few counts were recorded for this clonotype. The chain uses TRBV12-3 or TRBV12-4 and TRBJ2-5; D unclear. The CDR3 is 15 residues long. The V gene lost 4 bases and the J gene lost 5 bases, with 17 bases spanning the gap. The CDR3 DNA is TGTGCCAGCAGTTCATTCGGTCCTCCGCGGGAGACCCAGTACTTC. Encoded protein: CASSSFGPPRETQYF.

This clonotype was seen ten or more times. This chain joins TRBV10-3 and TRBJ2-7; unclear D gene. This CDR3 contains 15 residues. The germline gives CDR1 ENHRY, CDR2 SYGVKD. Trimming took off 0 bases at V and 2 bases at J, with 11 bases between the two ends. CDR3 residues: CAISESRTTPYEQYF. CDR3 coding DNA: TGTGCCATCAGTGAGTCGAGAACAACCCCCTACGAGCAGTACTTC.

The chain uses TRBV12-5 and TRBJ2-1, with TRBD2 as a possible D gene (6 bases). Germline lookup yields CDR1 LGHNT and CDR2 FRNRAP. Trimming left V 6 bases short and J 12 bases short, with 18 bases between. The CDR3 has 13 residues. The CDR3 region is CASGASAAEGQFF. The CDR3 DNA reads TGTGCTAGTGGCGCCTCGGCAGCGGAGGGGCAGTTCTTC.

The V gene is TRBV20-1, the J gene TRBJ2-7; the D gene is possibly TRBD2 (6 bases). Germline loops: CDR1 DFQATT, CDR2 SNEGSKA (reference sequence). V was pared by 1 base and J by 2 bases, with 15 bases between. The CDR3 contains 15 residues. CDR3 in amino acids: CSARVRTKGTYEQYF. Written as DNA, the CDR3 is TGCAGTGCTAGAGTTCGGACTAAGGGTACCTACGAGCAGTACTTC.

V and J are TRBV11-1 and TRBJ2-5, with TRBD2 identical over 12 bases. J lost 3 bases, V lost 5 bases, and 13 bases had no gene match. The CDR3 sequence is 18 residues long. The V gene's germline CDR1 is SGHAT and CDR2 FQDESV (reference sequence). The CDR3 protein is CASSALSPASGGEETQYF. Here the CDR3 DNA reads TGTGCCAGCAGCGCTTTATCCCCAGCTAGCGGGGGGGAAGAGACCCAGTACTTC.

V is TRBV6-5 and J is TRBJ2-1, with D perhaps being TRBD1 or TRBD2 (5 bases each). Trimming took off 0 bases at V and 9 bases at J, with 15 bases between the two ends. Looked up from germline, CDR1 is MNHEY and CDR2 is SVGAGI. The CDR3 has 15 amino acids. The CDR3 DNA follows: TGTGCCAGCAGTTACTCGAACAGACGGGGCGGTGAGCAGTTCTTC. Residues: CASSYSNRRGGEQFF.

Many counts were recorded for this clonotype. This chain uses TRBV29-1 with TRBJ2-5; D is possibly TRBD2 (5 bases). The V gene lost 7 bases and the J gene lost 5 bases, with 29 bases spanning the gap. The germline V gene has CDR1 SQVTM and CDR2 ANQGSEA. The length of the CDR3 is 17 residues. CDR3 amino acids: CSAHGGQGRSRRETQYF. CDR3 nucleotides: TGCAGCGCCCACGGCGGCCAAGGGCGTTCTAGGAGGGAGACCCAGTACTTC.

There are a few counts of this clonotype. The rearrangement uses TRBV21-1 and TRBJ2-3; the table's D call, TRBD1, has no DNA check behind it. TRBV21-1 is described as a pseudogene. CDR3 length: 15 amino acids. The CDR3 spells CASSKVGQLGDTQYF. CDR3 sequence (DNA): TGTGCCAGCAGCAAAGTAGGACAGTTGGGAGATACGCAGTATTTT.

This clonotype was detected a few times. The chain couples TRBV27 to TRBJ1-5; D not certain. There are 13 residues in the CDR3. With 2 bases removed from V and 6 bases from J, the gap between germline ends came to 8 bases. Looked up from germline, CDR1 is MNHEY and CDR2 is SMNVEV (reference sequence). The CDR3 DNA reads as TGTGCCAGCAGTTTAATTATAGGTCAGCCCCAGCATTTT. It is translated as CASSLIIGQPQHF.

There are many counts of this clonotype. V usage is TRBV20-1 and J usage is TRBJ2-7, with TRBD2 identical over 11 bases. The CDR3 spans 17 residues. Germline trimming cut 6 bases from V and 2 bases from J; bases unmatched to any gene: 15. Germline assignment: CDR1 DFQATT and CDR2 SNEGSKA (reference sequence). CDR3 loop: CSAGPPPGTSGTYEQYF. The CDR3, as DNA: TGCAGTGCCGGCCCCCCCCCAGGGACTAGCGGTACCTACGAGCAGTACTTC.

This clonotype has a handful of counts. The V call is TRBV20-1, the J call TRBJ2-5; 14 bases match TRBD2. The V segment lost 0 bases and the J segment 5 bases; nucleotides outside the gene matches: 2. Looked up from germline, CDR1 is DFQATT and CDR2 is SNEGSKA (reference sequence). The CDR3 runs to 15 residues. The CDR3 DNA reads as TGCAGTGCTAGAGACCGGACTAGCGGGGGGGAGACCCAGTACTTC. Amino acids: CSARDRTSGGETQYF.

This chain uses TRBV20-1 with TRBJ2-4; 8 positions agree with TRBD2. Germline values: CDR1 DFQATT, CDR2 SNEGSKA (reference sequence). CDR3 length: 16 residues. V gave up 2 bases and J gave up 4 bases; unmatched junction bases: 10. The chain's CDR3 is CSARSRAGVQKNIQYF. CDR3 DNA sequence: TGCAGTGCTAGATCCAGAGCGGGGGTCCAGAAAAACATTCAGTACTTC.

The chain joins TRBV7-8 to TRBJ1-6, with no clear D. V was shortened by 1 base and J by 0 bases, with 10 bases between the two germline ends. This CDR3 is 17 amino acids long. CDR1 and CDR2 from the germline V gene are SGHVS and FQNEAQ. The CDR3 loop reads CASSLGALSSYNSPLHF. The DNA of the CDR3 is TGTGCCAGCAGCTTAGGGGCTTTGAGCTCCTATAATTCACCCCTCCACTTT. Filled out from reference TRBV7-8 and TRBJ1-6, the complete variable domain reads GAGVSQSPRYKVAKRGQDVALRCDPISGHVSLFWYQQALGQGPEFLTYFQNEAQLDKSGLPSDRFFAERPEGSVSTLKIQRTQQEDSAVYLCASSLGALSSYNSPLHFGNGTRLTVT.

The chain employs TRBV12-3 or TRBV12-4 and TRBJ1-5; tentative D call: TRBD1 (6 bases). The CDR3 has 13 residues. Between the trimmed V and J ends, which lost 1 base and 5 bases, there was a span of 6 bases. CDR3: CASSLGTDQPQHF. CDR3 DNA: TGTGCCAGCAGTTTAGGGACAGATCAGCCCCAGCATTTT.

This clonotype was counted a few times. The CDR3: CASSSAGGLYNEQFF. The CDR3 nucleotides are TGTGCCAGCAGCTCCGCCGGGGGCCTTTACAATGAGCAGTTCTTC. The chain couples TRBV7-2 to TRBJ2-1; D tentatively reads TRBD1 or TRBD2 (6 bases each). Trimming left V 4 bases short and J 4 bases short, with 14 bases between. The CDR3 is 15 residues long. Germline V gene sequence: CDR1 SGHTA, CDR2 FQGNSA.